The rows below give T cell receptor beta chains drawn from one sample of a study of PD-1 blockade in classical Hodgkin lymphoma. The repertoire was sequenced with immunoSEQ multiplex PCR; TCRdb's copy has only in-frame clones and lacks some. The sample has roughly 41,000 clones, around 69% seen once; the top ten hold roughly 3%. The material sequenced was peripheral blood mononuclear cells (PBMCs), taken before the fourth cycle of nivolumab. Receptors originate from a human donor with classical Hodgkin lymphoma. Both conserved end residues are part of each CDR3. A D gene is named only where the DNA matches it firmly. A clone size is listed for some rows: how often the clone was seen (once, few, many), or a class if it is expanded.

d_gene	len	j_gene	v_gene	abundance	CDR3aa	CDR3nt
NA	13	TRBJ2-1	TRBV27	few	CASSWGPGVKQFF	TGTGCCAGCAGTTGGGGGCCGGGGGTGAAGCAGTTCTTC
NA	15	TRBJ2-2	TRBV30	NA	CAWRPRGGNTGELFF	TGTGCCTGGAGGCCACGGGGCGGGAACACCGGGGAGCTGTTTTTT
NA	14	TRBJ1-1	TRBV19	NA	CASSIVGLVTEAFF	TGTGCCAGTAGTATTGTGGGCCTCGTCACTGAAGCTTTCTTT
NA	11	TRBJ2-7	TRBV28	NA	CASSLIREQYF	TGTGCCAGCAGTTTAATTCGCGAGCAGTACTTC
TRBD1	14	TRBJ1-1	TRBV4-3	NA	CASSQLDRDTEAFF	TGCGCCAGCAGCCAATTGGACAGGGACACTGAAGCTTTCTTT
TRBD1	13	TRBJ1-1	TRBV5-1	NA	CASRPTGVAEAFF	TGCGCCAGCAGACCCACAGGGGTGGCTGAAGCTTTCTTT
NA	13	TRBJ2-5	TRBV5-6	NA	CASSPRGGETQYF	TGTGCCAGCAGCCCCCGAGGTGGAGAGACCCAGTACTTC
NA	15	TRBJ2-5	TRBV14	few	CASSKNQVPQETQYF	TGTGCCAGCAGCAAAAATCAAGTCCCCCAGGAGACCCAGTACTTC
NA	15	TRBJ1-6	TRBV11-2	few	CASSLYTGSNSPLHF	TGTGCCAGCAGCTTGTACACAGGGTCCAATTCACCCCTCCACTTT
NA	12	TRBJ2-1	TRBV11-2	NA	CASSRQRNEQFF	TGTGCCAGCAGCCGACAGCGCAATGAGCAGTTCTTC
NA	14	TRBJ1-1	TRBV7-9	NA	CASSYSGTNTEAFF	TGTGCCAGCAGCTATAGTGGGACGAACACTGAAGCTTTCTTT
NA	15	TRBJ2-5	TRBV5-4	NA	CASSLMGTAKETQYF	TGTGCCAGCAGCTTGATGGGTACGGCGAAAGAGACCCAGTACTTC
NA	14	TRBJ2-1	TRBV7-8	NA	CASSSDVIGRVQFF	TGTGCCAGCAGCTCGGACGTCATTGGGCGGGTGCAGTTCTTC
NA	12	TRBJ1-2	TRBV6-5	once	CASRTRPYGYTF	TGTGCCAGCCGGACCAGACCGTATGGCTACACCTTC
NA	14	TRBJ2-7	TRBV5-4	NA	CASSWTYSGYEQYF	TGTGCCAGCAGCTGGACGTACTCCGGTTACGAGCAGTACTTC
NA	12	TRBJ2-1	TRBV5-1	few	CASSLVGGEQFF	TGCGCCAGCAGCTTGGTAGGGGGTGAGCAGTTCTTC
NA	11	TRBJ2-1	TRBV7-2	NA	CASTPLNEQFF	TGTGCCAGCACCCCACTCAATGAGCAGTTCTTC
NA	19	TRBJ1-4	TRBV4-1	NA	CASSQGVRGTGPTNEKLFF	TGCGCCAGCAGCCAAGGTGTCAGGGGAACTGGCCCAACTAATGAAAAACTGTTTTTT
NA	13	TRBJ2-7	TRBV5-1	NA	CASSLAVSYEQYF	TGCGCCAGCAGCTTGGCAGTATCCTACGAGCAGTACTTC
TRBD2	16	TRBJ2-3	TRBV7-2	NA	CASSLERGVSTDTQYF	TGTGCCAGCAGCTTAGAGCGGGGGGTGTCAACAGATACGCAGTATTTT
NA	15	TRBJ1-2	TRBV9	NA	CASSVDMAGNYGYTF	TGTGCCAGCAGCGTAGATATGGCGGGCAACTATGGCTACACCTTC
TRBD2	16	TRBJ2-7	TRBV11-2	few	CASSPGTSGGAYEQYF	TGTGCCAGCAGCCCCGGGACTAGCGGGGGGGCATACGAGCAGTACTTC
TRBD2	18	TRBJ2-3	TRBV6-1	NA	CASSELARGGFSTDTQYF	TGTGCCAGCAGTGAACTAGCGCGGGGGGGTTTTAGCACAGATACGCAGTATTTT
NA	13	TRBJ2-7	TRBV10-1	NA	CASSESTSYEQYF	TGCGCCAGCAGTGAGTCGACGTCCTACGAGCAGTACTTC
TRBD1	16	TRBJ1-2	TRBV13	NA	CASSSFLGQGNYGYTF	TGTGCCAGCAGCTCCTTCCTCGGACAGGGCAACTATGGCTACACCTTC
NA	14	TRBJ2-3	TRBV5-1	few	CASSPGLATDTQYF	TGCGCCAGCAGCCCGGGACTCGCGACAGATACGCAGTATTTT
NA	12	TRBJ2-5	TRBV5-1	NA	CASSWGSETQYF	TGCGCCAGCAGCTGGGGTAGCGAGACCCAGTACTTC
TRBD2	15	TRBJ2-7	TRBV19	NA	CASSMWRGALGEQYF	TGTGCCAGTAGTATGTGGCGGGGGGCCTTGGGCGAGCAGTACTTC
TRBD1	16	TRBJ2-2	TRBV11-2	few	CASSSDRGKNTGELFF	TGTGCCAGCAGCTCAGACAGGGGAAAGAACACCGGGGAGCTGTTTTTT
NA	12	TRBJ2-3	TRBV4-3	few	CASSQGADTQYF	TGCGCCAGCAGCCAAGGTGCAGATACGCAGTATTTT
NA	13	TRBJ2-7	TRBV28	few	CASSLGRRYEQYF	TGTGCCAGCAGTTTGGGCAGAAGGTACGAGCAGTACTTC
NA	15	TRBJ2-2	TRBV5-1	many	CASSPNRRITGELFF	TGCGCCAGCAGCCCTAATCGACGGATCACCGGGGAGCTGTTTTTT
TRBD1	14	TRBJ2-7	TRBV30	NA	CAWSGTGAGYEQYF	TGTGCCTGGAGTGGGACAGGGGCGGGCTACGAGCAGTACTTC
NA	14	TRBJ2-2	TRBV7-8	NA	CASSLVTETGELFF	TGTGCCAGCAGCTTAGTCACGGAGACCGGGGAGCTGTTTTTT
TRBD1	18	TRBJ1-2	TRBV7-8	NA	CASSPWVGTGAANYGYTF	TGTGCCAGCAGCCCCTGGGTAGGGACAGGGGCAGCTAACTATGGCTACACCTTC
NA	14	TRBJ2-5	TRBV10-3	NA	CAISEGPGAETQYF	TGTGCCATCAGTGAGGGGCCGGGGGCAGAGACCCAGTACTTC
NA	14	TRBJ2-2	TRBV7-6	NA	CASSYSPETGELFF	TGTGCCAGCAGCTACAGCCCCGAAACCGGGGAGCTGTTTTTT
NA	13	TRBJ1-1	TRBV13	NA	CASRPEGTAEAFF	TGTGCCAGCAGACCCGAGGGGACCGCAGAAGCTTTCTTT
NA	11	TRBJ1-1	TRBV10-2	NA	CASSESIRVLF	TGCGCCAGCAGTGAGTCTATAAGGGTTCTGTTT
NA	15	TRBJ2-4	TRBV11-2	few	CASSSPALSGDIQYF	TGTGCCAGCAGCTCTCCCGCTTTGTCCGGGGACATTCAGTACTTC
NA	14	TRBJ2-7	TRBV5-1	NA	CASSLGAGEDEQYF	TGCGCCAGCAGCTTGGGGGCAGGGGAAGACGAGCAGTACTTC
NA	10	TRBJ2-7	TRBV20-1	NA	CSASASEQYF	TGCAGTGCTAGCGCTTCCGAGCAGTACTTC
NA	15	TRBJ1-5	TRBV6-5	NA	CASSDRESFGEPQHF	TGTGCCAGCAGCGACAGAGAATCCTTTGGGGAGCCCCAGCATTTT
TRBD1	17	TRBJ2-5	TRBV7-9	NA	CASSFGRGRTVGETQYF	TGTGCCAGCAGCTTTGGAAGGGGGCGGACCGTGGGAGAGACCCAGTACTTC
NA	13	TRBJ1-2	TRBV7-9	NA	CASSAGVAYGYTF	TGTGCCAGCAGCGCCGGAGTAGCGTATGGCTACACCTTC
NA	13	TRBJ2-7	TRBV6-6	NA	CASSTGTLYEQYF	TGTGCCAGCAGTACCGGGACCCTATACGAGCAGTACTTC
NA	12	TRBJ2-3	TRBV11-2	NA	CASTHRADTQYF	TGTGCCAGCACCCATCGGGCAGATACGCAGTATTTT
NA	15	TRBJ2-2	TRBV6-1	NA	CASSEATWGAGELFF	TGTGCCAGCAGTGAAGCGACGTGGGGGGCCGGGGAGCTGTTTTTT